A single sample gave rise to the 27 T cell receptor beta chains below, sequenced in a study of regulatory T cells. Study-level results: In CD3G-deficient patients, conventional CD4+ T cells were enriched for hydrophobic CDR3 residues at positions 6 and 7.

Primers: 52 TRBV forward and 13 TRBJ reverse. Generated by immunoSEQ multiplex PCR, the TCRdb table keeps only in-frame clones and is missing some. This table holds approximately 29,000 clones, over 90% found once. Which antigens these TCRs recognize remains unknown. What was sequenced was conventional CD4+ T cells sorted from blood. Receptor source: a child younger than 10 with CD3G deficiency.

The V call is TRBV28, the J call TRBJ2-3; 7 bases are a match to TRBD2. V trimming: 1 base; J trimming: 0 bases; junction bases outside the gene matches: 13. The CDR3 consists of 19 residues. Per germline, CDR1 MDHEN and CDR2 SYDVKM. The CDR3 nucleotides are TGTGCCAGCAGTTTATCGGGTGGGAGGGCCGAGCTTAGCACAGATACGCAGTATTTT. Protein: CASSLSGGRAELSTDTQYF.

This chain joins TRBV20-1 and TRBJ1-2; D uncertain. The ends were cut back, 1 base at V and 8 bases at J, with 8 bases in the middle. This CDR3 comprises 11 residues. Germline-derived CDR1 and CDR2 are DFQATT and SNEGSKA (reference sequence). For the CDR3, the DNA is TGCAGTGCTAGAGTTGGAGGAGGCTACACCTTC. The encoded protein is CSARVGGGYTF.

The chain combines TRBV19 with TRBJ2-2; 8 nucleotides match TRBD1. The CDR3 contains 18 residues. Trimming removed 1 base from V and 0 bases from J; junction bases left unmatched: 7. Germline CDR1 and CDR2: LNHDA and SQIVND (reference sequence). CDR3 nucleotide sequence: TGTGCCAGTAGTATAGGGCCAGGGGGCACCGCGAACACCGGGGAGCTGTTTTTT. Amino acids: CASSIGPGGTANTGELFF.

This rearrangement joins TRBV28 to TRBJ2-7; TRBD1 or TRBD2 may be the D gene (5 bases each). Trimming pared 4 bases from V and 4 bases from J, leaving 11 bases between. Germline CDR1 and CDR2: MDHEN and SYDVKM. This CDR3 contains 13 residues. In DNA form, the CDR3 reads TGTGCCAGCAGTTACCGGGGACGGTACGAGCAGTACTTC. This codes for CASSYRGRYEQYF.

The rearrangement links TRBV14 to TRBJ1-1; D unclear. With 4 bases removed from V and 6 bases from J, the gap between germline ends came to 18 bases. The germline gives CDR1 SGHDN, CDR2 FVKESK. The CDR3 totals 15 residues. In DNA form, the CDR3 reads TGTGCCAGCAGCCCCGTCGAGGGTCGAGTCCCTGAAGCTTTCTTT. It yields the protein CASSPVEGRVPEAFF.

The rearrangement links TRBV28 to TRBJ1-2, with D perhaps matching TRBD1 (6 bases). This CDR3 has 14 residues. Deletions cut 8 bases from V and 2 bases from J, with 15 bases between. Germline loops: CDR1 MDHEN, CDR2 SYDVKM. The CDR3 DNA sequence: TGTGCCAGCCAAAGGTGGGGGCGCAACTATGGCTACACCTTC. It translates to CASQRWGRNYGYTF.

The chain has TRBV7-2 and TRBJ2-5; 9 bases are shared with TRBD1. Matching the DNA end better, TRBJ2-7 makes the J call doubtful. The CDR3 spans 14 residues. CDR1 and CDR2 (germline): SGHTA, FQGNSA. CDR3 loop: CASSLDRGRSEQYF. CDR3 coding DNA: TGTGCCAGCAGCTTAGACAGGGGGCGTAGCGAGCAGTACTTC.

J is TRBJ2-7 and V is TRBV6-1; D gene ambiguous. The CDR3 spans 14 residues. Germline V gene sequence: CDR1 MNHNS, CDR2 SASEGT. Trimming left V 3 bases short and J 3 bases short, with 12 bases between. The CDR3 bases are TGTGCCAGCAGTGATCGTAAGGACCGCTACGAGCAGTACTTC. This sequence encodes CASSDRKDRYEQYF.

The V and J genes are TRBV19 and TRBJ2-6, with D possibly TRBD2 on 6 matching bases. Germline V CDR1 and CDR2: LNHDA, SQIVND (reference sequence). Trimming pared 4 bases from V and 2 bases from J, leaving 12 bases between. The CDR3 has 16 amino acids. The CDR3 loop reads CASSTSWGAGANVLTF. CDR3 DNA: TGTGCCAGTAGTACCTCGTGGGGGGCTGGGGCCAACGTCCTGACTTTC.

The sample holds a few counts of this clone. This chain connects TRBV6-1 to TRBJ2-7; TRBD1 might be the D (6 bases). CDR3 length: 12 residues. Trimming pared 2 bases from V and 4 bases from J, leaving 6 bases between. In germline, CDR1 is MNHNS, CDR2 SASEGT. CDR3: CASSEQGYEQYF. The CDR3 DNA follows: TGTGCCAGCAGTGAACAGGGGTACGAGCAGTACTTC.

V usage is TRBV19 and J usage is TRBJ2-5; no reliable D call. The V gene lost 2 bases and the J gene lost 4 bases, with 14 bases spanning the gap. This CDR3 region has 15 residues. The V gene's germline CDR1 is LNHDA and CDR2 SQIVND (reference sequence). For the CDR3, the DNA is TGTGCCAGTAGTATAAGGTCGGGCCGGTCAGAGACCCAGTACTTC. This codes for CASSIRSGRSETQYF.

The chain employs TRBV5-1 and TRBJ2-1; D possibly matches TRBD1 or TRBD2 (6 bases each). Trimming took off 4 bases at V and 8 bases at J, with 19 bases between the two ends. Germline CDR1 is SGHRS and CDR2 is YFSETQ. This CDR3 is 15 amino acids long. CDR3 protein: CASSRTGFSGDEQFF. The CDR3 DNA reads as TGCGCCAGCAGCCGTACAGGGTTTTCGGGGGATGAGCAGTTCTTC.

This rearrangement joins TRBV7-9 to TRBJ2-3, with a tentative D call TRBD1 (6 bases). Germline V gene data show CDR1 as SEHNR and CDR2 as FQNEAQ (reference sequence). V was clipped by 5 bases and J by 8 bases, with 20 bases between them. The CDR3 is made up of 15 amino acids. The CDR3 region is CASSTSRGMSGTQYF. CDR3 coding DNA: TGTGCCAGCAGCACCTCCAGGGGAATGTCGGGTACGCAGTATTTT.

The chain couples TRBV5-1 to TRBJ1-1; 10 bases are shared with TRBD1. This CDR3 has 14 residues. Germline values: CDR1 SGHRS, CDR2 YFSETQ. V dropped 4 bases and J dropped 8; count of bases not matched to a gene: 8. This CDR3 is CASSPQGQGHEAFF. In DNA, the CDR3 is TGCGCCAGCAGCCCACAGGGACAGGGGCACGAAGCTTTCTTT.

The chain couples TRBV28 to TRBJ2-2; no clear D. Trimming cost V 5 bases and J 5 bases, with 6 bases left between them. From germline, CDR1 is MDHEN and CDR2 SYDVKM. The CDR3 runs 12 residues. The CDR3 sequence is CASSTRTGELFF. The CDR3 DNA follows: TGTGCCAGCAGTACCCGGACCGGGGAGCTGTTTTTT.

The chain employs TRBV30 and TRBJ2-2; 7 bases are shared with TRBD1. Germline CDR1 GTSNPN, CDR2 SVGIG (reference sequence). This CDR3 has 13 residues. Unmatched junction bases numbered 1, after V lost 0 bases and J lost 6 bases. The CDR3 is CAWSVGGAGELFF. DNA of the CDR3: TGTGCCTGGAGTGTAGGGGGCGCCGGGGAGCTGTTTTTT.

This clone was seen a single time. The chain couples TRBV18 to TRBJ2-1, with D tentatively TRBD2 (5 bases). Trimming cost V 5 bases and J 9 bases, with 20 bases left between them. CDR1 KGHSH and CDR2 LQKENI come from the germline V gene. This CDR3 spans 15 amino acids. CDR3 coding DNA: TGTGCCAGCTCAGAGCGATTGTCTGATCGGGGTGAGCAGTTCTTC. Its translation is CASSERLSDRGEQFF. Based on the CDR3 plus reference TRBV18 and TRBJ2-1, the full variable domain is NAGVMQNPRHLVRRRGQEARLRCSPMKGHSHVYWYRQLPEEGLKFMVYLQKENIIDESGMPKERFSAEFPKEGPSILRIQQVVRGDSAAYFCASSERLSDRGEQFFGPGTRLTVL.

The genes are TRBV28 and TRBJ1-2; weak D call: TRBD1 (5 bases). The CDR3 totals 12 residues. With 4 bases removed from V and 5 bases from J, the gap between germline ends came to 8 bases. Germline-derived CDR1 and CDR2 are MDHEN and SYDVKM. CDR3 protein: CASSSGGYGYTF. DNA of the CDR3: TGTGCCAGCAGTTCCGGGGGGTATGGCTACACCTTC.

The chain recombines TRBV5-1 with TRBJ2-2; D is uncertain. Germline values: CDR1 SGHRS, CDR2 YFSETQ. Trimming took 4 bases from V and 0 from J, leaving 10 bases between them. The CDR3 is 15 residues long. CDR3: CASSIGRSNTGELFF. In DNA, the CDR3 is TGCGCCAGCAGCATTGGACGGTCGAACACCGGGGAGCTGTTTTTT.

This chain connects TRBV28 to TRBJ2-7; TRBD1 matches 9 bases. This CDR3 is built from 15 residues. Germline lookup yields CDR1 MDHEN and CDR2 SYDVKM. Trimming removed 4 bases from V and 3 bases from J; junction bases left unmatched: 7. CDR3 region: CASSSSGTGFYEQYF. The DNA for the CDR3 is TGTGCCAGCAGTTCATCCGGGACAGGGTTCTACGAGCAGTACTTC.

The V call is TRBV5-1, the J call TRBJ2-7; no clear D. The V gene's germline CDR1 is SGHRS and CDR2 YFSETQ. V lost 0 bases and J lost 4, with 11 bases in between. The CDR3 spans 14 residues. The CDR3 region has the DNA TGCGCCAGCAGCTTGGGCCCCCTGGGGTACGAGCAGTACTTC. Its translation: CASSLGPLGYEQYF.

The chain recombines TRBV7-8 with TRBJ2-1; perhaps TRBD2 as D (5 bases). V dropped 1 base and J dropped 6 bases, with 19 bases sitting between them. Germline V gene lookup returns CDR1 SGHVS and CDR2 FQNEAQ. The CDR3 runs 17 residues. The CDR3 loop reads CASSLGGYQDPRNEQFF. The DNA of the CDR3 is TGTGCCAGCAGCTTAGGAGGGTATCAGGACCCCCGCAATGAGCAGTTCTTC.

The chain is built from TRBV6-6 and TRBJ2-3; D ambiguous. V was pared by 7 bases and J by 2 bases, with 10 bases between. Germline-derived CDR1 and CDR2 are MNHNY and SVGAGI (reference sequence). The CDR3 spans 13 residues. CDR3 DNA: TGTGCCAGCAACGGGCCAACCACAGATACGCAGTATTTT. It encodes CASNGPTTDTQYF.

Regarding this clone: In the same sample, other DNA sequences code for this CDR3. This chain uses TRBV5-1 with TRBJ2-3, with TRBD2 as a possible D gene (6 bases). The CDR3 covers 15 residues. CDR1 is SGHRS and CDR2 is YFSETQ in the germline V gene. Trimming cost V 0 bases and J 1 base, with 9 bases left between them. CDR3 DNA sequence: TGCGCCAGCAGCTTGGTCGGGAGAGGCACAGATACGCAGTATTTT. It specifies CASSLVGRGTDTQYF.

The CDR3 loop is CASSRGLAGVDTQYF. The CDR3 DNA reads TGTGCCAGCAGCCGGGGACTAGCGGGAGTAGATACGCAGTATTTT. The rearrangement uses TRBV7-8 and TRBJ2-3; 14 bases map to TRBD2. CDR1 SGHVS and CDR2 FQNEAQ come from the germline V gene. This CDR3 is built from 15 residues. V trimming: 5 bases; J trimming: 5 bases; junction bases outside the gene matches: 3. Full variable domain (remainder filled in from reference TRBV7-8 and TRBJ2-3): GAGVSQSPRYKVAKRGQDVALRCDPISGHVSLFWYQQALGQGPEFLTYFQNEAQLDKSGLPSDRFFAERPEGSVSTLKIQRTQQEDSAVYLCASSRGLAGVDTQYFGPGTRLTVL.

A few counts support this clone. V usage is TRBV6-1 and J usage is TRBJ2-7; D not certain. V lost 0 bases and J 6 bases, leaving 6 bases between the germline ends. This CDR3 is built from 12 residues. The germline gives CDR1 MNHNS, CDR2 SASEGT. CDR3: CASSEAPLEQYF. Here the CDR3 DNA reads TGTGCCAGCAGTGAAGCTCCCCTCGAGCAGTACTTC.

The chain combines TRBV5-1 with TRBJ2-1, with D hard to call. The germline V gene encodes CDR1 SGHRS and CDR2 YFSETQ. V was shortened by 0 bases and J by 5 bases, with 9 bases between the two germline ends. CDR3 size: 14 residues. CDR3 region: CASSLAGENNEQFF. The CDR3 region has the DNA TGCGCCAGCAGCTTGGCCGGAGAGAACAATGAGCAGTTCTTC.